This T cell receptor (beta chain) came from a study of T cells in Graves' hyperthyroidism and ophthalmopathy. This clonotype showed up many times. TCR beta CDR3 region amplification was performed from RNA transcripts. The HTBI primer set drove a first-round RT-PCR of the TCR CDR3. TCRdb re-derived calls from the multiplex PCR reads in MiXCR, one entry per CDR3 protein. The sample has a few hundred thousand distinct CDR3 sequences, 14% to 15% seen once; the top ten hold 32%. Germline values: CDR1 SGHAT, CDR2 FQNNGV. Between the trimmed V and J ends, which lost 5 bases and 0 bases, there was a span of 17 bases. The CDR3 is 17 residues long. Each diagnosis was grounded in clinical symptoms, serum thyroxine and TRAb, thyroid ultrasound, and orbital computed tomography.

The sample comprised blood. The sequence derives from a woman in her thirties with Graves' hyperthyroidism. V is TRBV11-2 and J is TRBJ2-1; the D gene is possibly TRBD2 (5 bases). The CDR3 spells CASSPYTRSSSYNEQFF. Here the CDR3 DNA reads TGTGCCAGCAGCCCATACACTAGATCAAGCTCCTACAATGAGCAGTTCTTC.